This TCR beta chain was identified during a study of T cell responses to AZD1222 COVID-19 vaccine. Whole-study findings and limits: Females made up more of the donors, who were largely white British, and clonal diversity may have come out too low. No repertoire was sampled before or during the peak T cell response, only after it. Unmutated variant regions are reportedly the target of nearly half of TCRs that are spike-specific.

Details on this clone: Its target is not known.

Here immunoSEQ multiplex PCR was the method, and the copy in TCRdb shows in-frame clones only, minus some. The data hold 90,000 or so clones, with about 86% observed a single time. This CDR3 is built from 15 residues. Germline-derived CDR1 and CDR2 are KGHDR and SFDVKD. The trim removed 2 bases at V and 8 bases at J, leaving 9 bases unmatched. The receptor's source is an adult in good health. The sample consisted of peripheral blood, taken on day 0 of AZD1222 vaccination. This sequence joins TRBV24-1 and TRBJ1-2, with 8 bases aligning to TRBD1. The CDR3 DNA is TGTGCCACCAGTGATTACGGACAGGGAAGAGGAGGCTACACCTTC. This codes for CATSDYGQGRGGYTF.